Listed below are T cell receptor beta chains from one sample, sequenced in a study of Ad26.COV2.S vaccination and SARS-CoV-2 variants. The protocol was immunoSEQ multiplex PCR, while the TCRdb copy is restricted to in-frame clones and leaves out a portion. This table has about 680,000 clones, around 89% appearing once. The specimen was peripheral blood, collected in a trial of Ad26.COV2.S vaccine versus placebo. All receptors derive from a person between 18 and 65 years old who received the Ad26.COV2.S COVID-19 vaccine or a placebo. Each CDR3 is given with its conserved first and last residue. The D gene is left open where the match is weak. Some rows mark clone size as missing; the rest say once, few, many or name a class of expanded clone.

>-|TRBD2|TRBV19|TRBJ2-7
CASSLAGSTYEQYF
TGTGCCAGTAGCCTAGCGGGAAGCACCTACGAGCAGTACTTC
>once|-|TRBV6-2/TRBV6-3|TRBJ1-6
CASSYGKKRVGAGNSPLHF
TGTGCCAGCAGTTACGGAAAAAAGCGAGTGGGGGCTGGCAATTCACCCCTCCACTTT
>once|-|TRBV27|TRBJ1-1
CASSTHLGGEAFF
TGTGCCAGCAGTACCCACTTGGGAGGTGAAGCTTTCTTT
>-|-|TRBV12-3/TRBV12-4|TRBJ1-1
CASSSPGGTEAFF
TGTGCCAGCAGTTCCCCGGGAGGGACTGAAGCTTTCTTT
>-|TRBD1|TRBV29-1|TRBJ2-1
CSVTGTGGEQFF
TGCAGCGTGACCGGGACAGGGGGTGAGCAGTTCTTC
>-|TRBD1|TRBV27|TRBJ2-1
CASSPGGPLVWFF
TGTGCCAGCAGCCCAGGGGGACCCCTCGTCTGGTTCTTC
>-|-|TRBV29-1|TRBJ2-7
CSVQKAAYEQYF
TGCAGCGTACAGAAGGCAGCGTACGAGCAGTACTTC
>-|-|TRBV2|TRBJ2-5
CASWGVGGQEQETQYF
TGTGCCAGCTGGGGGGTCGGAGGGCAGGAGCAAGAGACCCAGTACTTC
>-|TRBD2|TRBV25-1|TRBJ2-3
CASSEYAGKREADTQYF
TGTGCCAGCAGTGAATATGCGGGCAAGCGGGAGGCAGATACGCAGTATTTT
>-|-|TRBV18|TRBJ1-4
CASSPPGLNEKLFF
TGTGCCAGCTCACCACCGGGACTTAATGAAAAACTGTTTTTT
>-|-|TRBV20-1|TRBJ2-7
CSAREGYEQYF
TGCAGTGCTAGGGAGGGGTACGAGCAGTACTTC
>-|TRBD1|TRBV30|TRBJ1-2
CAWTGTGIYGYTF
TGTGCCTGGACTGGGACAGGGATCTATGGCTACACCTTC
>-|TRBD2|TRBV30|TRBJ2-7
CACKTSGPTYEQYF
TGTGCCTGCAAGACTAGCGGGCCCACCTACGAGCAGTACTTC
>-|TRBD2|TRBV6-6|TRBJ2-2
CASSPHRGGRTTGELFF
TGTGCCAGCAGTCCCCATAGGGGCGGGAGGACCACCGGGGAGCTGTTTTTT
>-|TRBD1|TRBV11-2|TRBJ2-7
CASSFLWDRTYEQYF
TGTGCCAGCAGCTTTTTATGGGACAGGACCTACGAGCAGTACTTC
>-|-|TRBV5-1|TRBJ1-4
CASSLAWASNEKLFF
TGCGCCAGCAGCTTGGCATGGGCTTCTAATGAAAAACTGTTTTTT
>-|-|TRBV3-1/TRBV3-2|TRBJ2-6
CASSNQGRETGANVLTF
TGTGCCAGCAGCAATCAGGGACGGGAGACTGGGGCCAACGTCCTGACTTTC
>-|TRBD2|TRBV7-9|TRBJ2-7
CASSSGLATAYEQYF
TGTGCCAGCAGCTCGGGACTAGCGACCGCCTACGAGCAGTACTTC
>-|TRBD2|TRBV9|TRBJ2-7
CASSVEGRLAGDEQYF
TGTGCCAGCAGCGTAGAGGGAAGACTAGCGGGAGACGAGCAGTACTTC
>once|-|TRBV15|TRBJ1-2
CATSRDFKFYGSYTF
TGTGCCACCAGCAGAGATTTTAAGTTTTACGGGAGCTACACCTTC
>-|-|TRBV18|TRBJ1-5
CASSPMAGGNQPQHF
TGTGCCAGCTCACCGATGGCAGGGGGCAATCAGCCCCAGCATTTT
>-|-|TRBV3-1/TRBV3-2|TRBJ1-3
CASSPYSGSGNTIYF
TGTGCCAGCAGCCCCTACAGCGGCTCTGGAAACACCATATATTTT
>-|-|TRBV5-8|TRBJ1-5
CASSTRGFGNQPQHF
TGTGCCAGCAGCACCAGGGGATTCGGCAATCAGCCCCAGCATTTT
>-|TRBD1|TRBV6-5|TRBJ2-3
CASRLPGQGSDTQYF
TGTGCCAGCAGACTCCCGGGACAGGGATCAGATACGCAGTATTTT
>-|TRBD2|TRBV6-2/TRBV6-3|TRBJ2-1
CASSYGGLAGYSYNEQFF
TGTGCCAGCAGTTACGGGGGACTAGCGGGATACTCCTACAATGAGCAGTTCTTC
>-|-|TRBV7-9|TRBJ2-3
CASSLYQQDTQYF
TGTGCCAGCAGCTTATACCAGCAGGATACGCAGTATTTT
>-|TRBD1|TRBV10-3|TRBJ2-1
CATQMTGDNFGNEQFF
TGTGCCACCCAGATGACAGGGGATAATTTTGGAAATGAGCAGTTCTTC
>few|-|TRBV12-3/TRBV12-4|TRBJ1-1
CASSLVGDEAFF
TGTGCCAGCAGTTTGGTAGGGGATGAAGCTTTCTTT
>-|-|TRBV19|TRBJ2-2
CASTTTPVRNTGELFF
TGTGCCAGTACTACGACTCCAGTAAGGAACACCGGGGAGCTGTTTTTT
>-|TRBD1|TRBV5-5|TRBJ1-2
CASSLGGQEGNYGYTF
TGTGCCAGCAGCTTGGGGGGACAGGAAGGGAACTATGGCTACACCTTC
>-|-|TRBV5-6|TRBJ1-1
CASSLVPGENTEAFF
TGTGCCAGCAGCTTGGTCCCAGGGGAGAACACTGAAGCTTTCTTT
>-|TRBD1|TRBV6-6|TRBJ1-3
CASVDRGRSGNTIYF
TGTGCCAGCGTCGACAGGGGAAGGTCTGGAAACACCATATATTTT
>-|-|TRBV2|TRBJ1-5
CASSEAWEGQPQHF
TGTGCCAGCAGTGAAGCCTGGGAAGGGCAGCCCCAGCATTTT
>-|TRBD1|TRBV5-6|TRBJ2-7
CASRERGQGYEQYF
TGTGCCAGCCGCGAGAGGGGACAGGGCTACGAGCAGTACTTC
>-|TRBD1|TRBV5-1|TRBJ2-7
CASSLGDRGYSYEQYF
TGCGCCAGCAGTTTGGGAGACAGGGGTTATTCCTACGAGCAGTACTTC
>-|-|TRBV30|TRBJ2-3
CARRVPSTDTQYF
TGTGCCCGCCGGGTACCTAGCACAGATACGCAGTATTTT
>-|-|TRBV6-5|TRBJ2-7
CASSPMTGSYEQYF
TGTGCCAGCAGTCCCATGACAGGAAGCTACGAGCAGTACTTC
>-|TRBD2|TRBV7-2|TRBJ2-7
CASSLGEGGARDYEQYF
TGTGCCAGCAGCTTAGGGGAGGGAGGGGCACGGGACTACGAGCAGTACTTC
>once|TRBD2|TRBV20-1|TRBJ2-1
CSASSSGDSVVDEQFF
TGCAGTGCTAGTTCTAGCGGGGATTCCGTGGTGGATGAGCAGTTCTTC
>-|-|TRBV6-5|TRBJ1-1
CASSSAGLEAFF
TGTGCCAGCAGTTCTGCGGGTCTTGAAGCTTTCTTT
>-|-|TRBV2|TRBJ2-1
CASSSFNEQFF
TGTGCCAGCAGCAGTTTCAATGAGCAGTTCTTC
>once|-|TRBV18|TRBJ2-5
CASSRSAEETQYF
TGTGCCAGCTCACGCTCGGCGGAGGAGACCCAGTACTTC
>-|TRBD1|TRBV2|TRBJ1-5
CASRGQGARSQPQHF
TGTGCCAGCAGAGGACAGGGGGCAAGGAGCCAGCCCCAGCATTTT
>-|-|TRBV5-1|TRBJ2-1
CASSLSTGINEQFF
TGCGCCAGCAGCCTAAGTACAGGGATCAATGAGCAGTTCTTC
>-|-|TRBV30|TRBJ1-1
CARDSGNTEAFF
TGTGCCAGGGACTCGGGCAACACTGAAGCTTTCTTT
>-|TRBD2|TRBV11-2|TRBJ2-1
CASTNSGDWNNEQFF
TGTGCCAGCACCAATAGCGGGGATTGGAACAATGAGCAGTTCTTC
>-|TRBD1|TRBV13|TRBJ2-7
CASSLRGTGRYEQYF
TGTGCCAGCAGCTTAAGGGGGACAGGGAGATACGAGCAGTACTTC
>-|TRBD1|TRBV19|TRBJ1-5
CASSDRGNQPQHF
TGTGCCAGTTCGGACAGGGGCAATCAGCCCCAGCATTTT
>-|-|TRBV19|TRBJ2-7
CASSNRGLYSYEQYF
TGTGCCAGTAGTAACAGGGGACTATACTCCTACGAGCAGTACTTC
>-|-|TRBV30|TRBJ2-2
CAWSLQDAITGELFF
TGTGCCTGGAGTTTACAGGATGCGATCACCGGGGAGCTGTTTTTT
>-|-|TRBV25-1|TRBJ1-1
CASSELWEGAFF
TGTGCCAGCAGTGAATTATGGGAGGGGGCTTTCTTT
>-|TRBD1|TRBV7-6|TRBJ2-1
CASRSRPGTGTFFSSYNEQFF
TGTGCCAGCAGGTCACGACCCGGGACAGGGACCTTCTTCAGCTCCTACAATGAGCAGTTCTTC
>-|TRBD2|TRBV20-1|TRBJ2-7
CSASPREAYEQYF
TGCAGTGCTAGTCCGCGGGAGGCGTACGAGCAGTACTTC
>few|TRBD1|TRBV29-1|TRBJ2-7
CSVGTGNYEQYF
TGCAGCGTCGGGACAGGGAACTACGAGCAGTACTTC
>-|TRBD1|TRBV7-9|TRBJ2-3
CASSPRQGTDTQYF
TGTGCCAGCAGCCCCAGACAGGGTACAGATACGCAGTATTTT
>few|TRBD2|TRBV7-9|TRBJ2-3
CASSSRLAGVTDTQYF
TGTGCCAGCAGCTCCCGACTAGCGGGAGTAACAGATACGCAGTATTTT
>-|TRBD1|TRBV14|TRBJ2-7
CASSHTGTGTYEQYF
TGTGCCAGCAGCCATACCGGGACAGGGACCTACGAGCAGTACTTC
>once|TRBD2|TRBV5-8|TRBJ2-1
CASSLTGTSGNYNEQFF
TGTGCCAGCAGCTTAACCGGGACTAGCGGGAATTACAATGAGCAGTTCTTC
>-|TRBD2|TRBV5-1|TRBJ2-1
CASSLFPGLEYNEQFF
TGCGCCAGCAGCCTTTTTCCGGGACTAGAGTACAATGAGCAGTTCTTC
>-|TRBD1|TRBV5-1|TRBJ2-5
CASSRGTGNWETQYF
TGCGCCAGCAGCAGGGGGACAGGGAATTGGGAGACCCAGTACTTC